This T cell receptor beta chain stems from a study of PD-1 blockade in classical Hodgkin lymphoma. TCRdb's copy holds only in-frame clones and misses some; the assay was immunoSEQ multiplex PCR. The table has 70,000 or so clones, 93% seen once. Time point given: newly diagnosed, previously untreated cHL patient sample. V was cut by 4 bases and J by 4 bases, with 11 bases left in between. The CDR3 consists of 13 residues. The germline CDR1 and CDR2 sequences are SGHDN and FVKESK. Sequencing input: peripheral blood mononuclear cells (PBMCs). J is TRBJ2-7 and V is TRBV14; no definite D call. This sequence was found in a human donor with classical Hodgkin lymphoma. The CDR3 spells CASSLITGYEQYF. CDR3 nucleotides: TGTGCCAGCAGCCTCATCACGGGTTACGAGCAGTACTTC.